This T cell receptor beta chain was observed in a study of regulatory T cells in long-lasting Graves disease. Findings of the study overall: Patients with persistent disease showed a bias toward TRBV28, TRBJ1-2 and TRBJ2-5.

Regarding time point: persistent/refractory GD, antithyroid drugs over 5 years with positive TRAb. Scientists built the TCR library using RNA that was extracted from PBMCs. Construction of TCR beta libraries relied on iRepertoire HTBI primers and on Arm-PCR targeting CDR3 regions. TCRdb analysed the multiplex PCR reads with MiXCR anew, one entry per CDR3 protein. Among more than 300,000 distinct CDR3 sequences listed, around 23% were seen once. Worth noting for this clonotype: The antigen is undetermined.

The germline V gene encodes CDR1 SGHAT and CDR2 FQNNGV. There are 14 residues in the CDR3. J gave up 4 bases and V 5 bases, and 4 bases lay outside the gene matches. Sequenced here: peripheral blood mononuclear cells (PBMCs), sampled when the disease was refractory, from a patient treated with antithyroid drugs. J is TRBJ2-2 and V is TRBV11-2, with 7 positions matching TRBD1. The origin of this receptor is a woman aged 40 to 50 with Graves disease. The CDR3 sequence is CASSRDSFTGELFF. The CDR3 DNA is TGTGCCAGCAGCAGGGACAGCTTCACCGGGGAGCTGTTTTTT.